The clone carrying this T cell receptor (beta chain) was found many times. This specimen comes from a study of spatial heterogeneity in lung cancer. The CDR3 has 11 amino acids. V lost 2 bases and J 7 bases, leaving 5 bases between the germline ends. From germline, CDR1 is ENHRY and CDR2 SYGVKD. Stated time point: sample taken at primary tumor resection. From tumor, nontumor lung or frozen PBMC, whole RNA was taken unsorted for sequencing. Each CDR3 protein is one row after TCRdb ran MiXCR on the 5' RACE reads. The sample gives around 19,000 distinct CDR3 sequences, approximately 18% of which show up once; over 11% is in the top ten.

Sequenced here: PBMCs, sampled at surgery. The rearrangement uses TRBV10-3 and TRBJ1-1; D is ambiguous. This sequence originates from a male donor with early-stage non-small cell lung cancer. In DNA form, the CDR3 reads TGTGCCATCAGTGAGGCCAGTGAAGCTTTCTTT. Translation gives CAISEASEAFF.